This is a list of T cell receptor beta chains from one sample in a study of CD8 T cells in acute hepatitis C reinfection. Sequencing used immunoSEQ multiplex PCR; TCRdb keeps in-frame clones, though not all of them. The sample holds fewer than 40,000 clones, roughly 88% seen once. What was sequenced was naive CD8+ T cells from PBMCs. The receptors derive from a woman aged 18-30 years who spontaneously cleared hepatitis C infection. Each CDR3 is given with its conserved first and last residue. A D gene is named only where the DNA matches it firmly.

d_gene: .
j_gene: TRBJ1-2
len: 17
v_gene: TRBV5-4
CDR3aa: CASSLSSFQEVGYGYTF
CDR3nt: TGTGCCAGCAGCTTGTCAAGCTTCCAGGAAGTTGGCTATGGCTACACCTTC

d_gene: TRBD2
j_gene: TRBJ2-3
len: 21
v_gene: TRBV7-7
CDR3aa: CASSPGRAGGYDSYGTDTQYF
CDR3nt: TGTGCCAGCTCCCCAGGGAGAGCGGGAGGGTATGATAGCTATGGCACAGATACGCAGTATTTT

d_gene: .
j_gene: TRBJ2-7
len: 13
v_gene: TRBV29-1
CDR3aa: CSVVTASSYEQYF
CDR3nt: TGCAGCGTTGTGACGGCGAGCTCCTACGAGCAGTACTTC

d_gene: .
j_gene: TRBJ1-1
len: 15
v_gene: TRBV6-5
CDR3aa: CASSYSMGLNTEAFF
CDR3nt: TGTGCCAGCAGTTACTCGATGGGGTTGAACACTGAAGCTTTCTTT

d_gene: .
j_gene: TRBJ2-3
len: 14
v_gene: TRBV5-1
CDR3aa: CASSSTSTQDTQYF
CDR3nt: TGCGCCAGCAGCTCTACAAGCACACAAGATACGCAGTATTTT

d_gene: .
j_gene: TRBJ2-5
len: 13
v_gene: TRBV6-5
CDR3aa: CASSYSGGETQYF
CDR3nt: TGTGCCAGCAGTTACTCGGGCGGGGAGACCCAGTACTTC

d_gene: .
j_gene: TRBJ1-2
len: 12
v_gene: TRBV5-6
CDR3aa: CASSPGSYGYTF
CDR3nt: TGTGCCAGCAGCCCGGGCTCCTATGGCTACACCTTC

d_gene: .
j_gene: TRBJ2-7
len: 13
v_gene: TRBV7-6
CDR3aa: CASRPSDSYEQYF
CDR3nt: TGTGCCAGCAGGCCCAGTGACTCCTACGAGCAGTACTTC

d_gene: .
j_gene: TRBJ2-3
len: 16
v_gene: TRBV27
CDR3aa: CASLEAPPLAPDTQYF
CDR3nt: TGTGCCAGTCTAGAGGCGCCTCCACTGGCCCCAGATACGCAGTATTTT

d_gene: TRBD2
j_gene: TRBJ2-7
len: 14
v_gene: TRBV7-9
CDR3aa: CASSYLSGNYEQYF
CDR3nt: TGTGCCAGCAGCTATCTTAGCGGGAACTACGAGCAGTACTTC

d_gene: TRBD1
j_gene: TRBJ2-5
len: 17
v_gene: TRBV30
CDR3aa: CAWHKGIDGTAQETQYF
CDR3nt: TGTGCCTGGCATAAGGGGATTGACGGGACAGCCCAAGAGACCCAGTACTTC

d_gene: TRBD2
j_gene: TRBJ2-1
len: 14
v_gene: TRBV6-5
CDR3aa: CASKDSGEYNEQFF
CDR3nt: TGTGCCAGCAAGGATAGCGGGGAATACAATGAGCAGTTCTTC

d_gene: TRBD1
j_gene: TRBJ1-1
len: 16
v_gene: TRBV2
CDR3aa: CASWTWTGKQGTEAFF
CDR3nt: TGTGCCAGCTGGACTTGGACAGGGAAACAAGGGACTGAAGCTTTCTTT

d_gene: .
j_gene: TRBJ2-3
len: 12
v_gene: TRBV10-3
CDR3aa: CAITDTTDTQYF
CDR3nt: TGTGCCATCACGGATACCACAGATACGCAGTATTTT